Each of the 4 T cell receptor beta chains below was sequenced from the same sample in a study of CD8 T cells in ankylosing spondylitis. TCRdb processed the 5' RACE reads anew with MiXCR; each CDR3 protein has one entry. This repertoire shows under 300,000 distinct CDR3 sequences, 8% to 9.5% found once; its top ten account for about 6.8%. The source material was blood, either unsorted or a sorted T cell fraction (not recorded which). Every receptor here comes from a male donor with ankylosing spondylitis or in good health (not recorded which).

This clonotype appeared many times. The chain couples TRBV5-8 to TRBJ2-7; tentatively, D is TRBD1 (5 bases). The CDR3 length is 11 residues. The ends were cut back, 3 bases at V and 11 bases at J, with 12 bases in the middle. CDR1 is SGHTS, CDR2 YDEGEE, per germline. This CDR3 reads CASSSGHGEYF. The CDR3 nucleotides read TGTGCCAGCAGCTCCGGACATGGGGAGTACTTC.

This clonotype was observed many times. The chain has TRBV12-3 or TRBV12-4 and TRBJ2-2; D unclear. This CDR3 region has 15 residues. Trimming pared 3 bases from V and 4 bases from J, leaving 12 bases between. Here the CDR3 DNA reads TGTGCCAGCAGTTTCCCCACGGGCGTCACCGGGGAGCTGTTTTTT. Residues: CASSFPTGVTGELFF.

This clonotype was recorded many times. The chain couples TRBV20-1 to TRBJ2-5; no reliable D call. The CDR3 totals 16 residues. Germline V CDR1 and CDR2: DFQATT, SNEGSKA (reference sequence). Trimming stripped 1 base from V and 5 bases from J, with 20 bases between. Here the CDR3 reads CSARVDGLRTRETQYF. In DNA, the CDR3 is TGCAGTGCTAGAGTTGACGGGCTCCGAACTCGGGAGACCCAGTACTTC.

This chain uses TRBV13 with TRBJ2-1; D may be TRBD1 (6 bases). V was pared by 5 bases and J by 6 bases, with 14 bases between. The CDR3 loop spans 14 amino acids. Per germline, CDR1 PRHDT and CDR2 FYEKMQ (reference sequence). Written as DNA, the CDR3 is TGTGCCAGCAGCCTCGGACAGCTCCTCAATGAGCAGTTCTTC. Its translation: CASSLGQLLNEQFF.